The present entry profiles one T cell receptor (beta chain) with its context. This clone appeared a few times. Its antigen is still unknown. Base quality data are lacking; no much larger clone is found one base away. From cysteine to phenylalanine, the CDR3 is 15 amino acids long. The retained sequence is limited to the CDR3, 45 bases, with the frame set at the first base. Based on the germline V gene, the CDR1 and CDR2 sequences are SGHDT and YYEEEE. V is clipped by 1 base and J by 7 bases, and the sequence between their germline boundaries is 17 bases long. This sample was taken from a study of blood T cell repertoires in COVID-19 (dated by TCRdb to the early 2020s). Background on the whole study: Samples from collaborators originated in the United States, Italy and Spain and spanned both the acute and convalescent phases of COVID-19. The prospective study material was composed of cDNA or gDNA derived from T cells, B-cell-depleted T cells, or PBMCs. Deeply sampled blood TCRbeta repertoires from subjects exposed to, actively infected with, or recovered from COVID-19 were included in the dataset. The repertoires were made available in a free public database intended to serve as a resource for research on the immune response to SARS-CoV-2. The samples were drawn from the first 160 participants of the ongoing ImmuneRACE study and from over 950 subjects provided by 6 global collaborators. The sample metadata nearly always contained a de-identified subject ID, COVID-19 status, age in years and sex. Where available, HLA class I and class II types were obtained from metadata supplied by the sample provider rather than from assay-based typing.

TCRbeta CDR3 regions were amplified from genomic DNA using the immunoSEQ Assay, a bias-controlled multiplex PCR. On the study's bioinformatics: Nucleated cell counts per sample were estimated from amplification of reference gene primers within the assay. Sequence reads were collapsed and filtered to measure the absolute abundance of every unique TCRbeta CDR3 rearrangement. For each sample, productive Simpson clonality was calculated by taking the square root of Simpson's diversity index across productive rearrangements. The source is immuneACCESS, and TCRdb retained only in-frame sequences with V and J called. Part of the clones is not carried over; for the studies checked, unresolved V genes explain less than half of this, and the remainder is unexplained. V and J calls and clone size are as listed in that table; D and trimming were resolved from the DNA. This sample has about 200,000 clones in its table, and about 86% of those were observed once. The top ten clonotypes cover 0.65% to 0.95% of the sample.

Whole blood was collected in K2EDTA tubes by collaborating institutions according to the institutions' own protocols. For TCRbeta analysis, collaborators shipped samples as frozen whole blood, isolated PBMCs, or DNA extracted from either of those sample types. Here is what the overall study found, with its caveats: The quantity of clinical and demographic metadata differed by source and by participant and was supplied without curation.

The chain is encoded by TRBV5-6 joined to TRBJ1-2; too little of a D gene remains to name it. The receptor's source is a woman between 65 and 79 years old with acute or convalescent COVID-19. Sequenced: peripheral blood. The CDR3 region reads CASSLTTLSRIGYTF. The nucleotides read TGTGCCAGCAGCTTGACTACTCTCTCCCGGATTGGCTACACCTTC.